The clone carrying this TCR beta chain was seen ten or more times. Its target is unknown. Trimming at V came to 2 bases and at J to 1 base, leaving 5 bases not matched to a gene. The CDR3 extends over 16 amino acids. From germline, CDR1 is DFQATT and CDR2 SNEGSKA (reference sequence). The second PCR ran about 6 to 12 cycles with a sample-barcoded 5' primer and J-beta primers. Sequencing yielded, for each sample, at least 2.5 million paired-end reads carrying CDR3. TCRdb passed the 5' RACE reads through MiXCR, listing each CDR3 protein once. This sample has under 2 million distinct CDR3 sequences; about 35% occur once, and the top ten carry about 11%. These data come from a study of blood T cells in healthy people across ages. Study conclusions and caveats: Naive T cell percentage and TCR beta diversity correlated strongly. A roughly linear age-dependent decrease characterized TCR beta diversity per million T cells. Since the PBMCs were unsorted, naive and antigen-experienced cells could not be conclusively compared.

The receptor's source is a woman under 40 in good health. The sequenced material came from blood. The rearrangement uses TRBV20-1 and TRBJ2-6; 7 positions agree with TRBD1. The CDR3 DNA is TGCAGTGCTAGAAAACAGGGGTTATCTGGGGCCAACGTCCTGACTTTC. Its protein is CSARKQGLSGANVLTF.